This paragraph reports one T cell receptor beta chain. The antigen is undetermined. While CD8+ and CD4+ T cells were isolated negatively, TEMRA cells were enriched by FACS. The data stem from a study of CD8 T cells in Susac syndrome. As for the study in general: Each patient with Susac syndrome, at the time of blood draw, was therapy-naive, on corticosteroids, or on intravenous immunoglobulin alone.

Regarding the study as a whole: The CD4+ T cell repertoires that were profiled in Susac syndrome showed no clonal expansion.

The CDR3 length is 14 residues. Trimming stripped 6 bases from V and 5 bases from J, with 17 bases between. RNA amounts of about 0.5 to 1 ug underwent reverse transcription with random hexamers. Across 54 Vbeta and 13 Jbeta, immunoSEQ multiplex PCR amplified TCR beta CDR3. From the immunoSEQ multiplex PCR reads, TCRdb called clonotypes with MiXCR, one entry per CDR3 protein. Of about 94,000 distinct CDR3 sequences in the sample, over 90% were seen once. Sequencing input: CD4+ T cells from PBMCs. The sequence derives from a human donor with Susac syndrome. The V call is TRBV23-1, the J call TRBJ2-7; D is perhaps TRBD1 (5 bases). Being an ORF, TRBV23-1 has a function that is uncertain. The CDR3 is CASRNQSPRDEQYF. The CDR3 nucleotides are TGCGCCAGCAGAAATCAATCCCCCAGGGACGAGCAGTACTTC.